These 20 T cell receptor beta chains were sequenced from one sample in a study of blood T cell repertoires in COVID-19. Clones were sequenced by immunoSEQ multiplex PCR, and TCRdb holds only the in-frame ones, with some missing. The sample includes about 260,000 clones, approximately 86% of them seen just once. The sequencing input was peripheral blood. All receptors derive from a woman aged 60 to 75 with COVID-19, enrolled during active disease.

This sequence joins TRBV20-1 and TRBJ1-6; 7 positions agree with TRBD1. CDR1 DFQATT and CDR2 SNEGSKA come from the germline V gene (reference sequence). V shed 3 bases, J shed 9 bases, and the junction held 5 bases outside the gene matches. This CDR3 is 13 amino acids long. In DNA form, the CDR3 reads TGCAGTGCTAGTACAGGGGTTGGTTCACCCCTCCACTTT. Translated, it gives CSASTGVGSPLHF.

The V and J genes are TRBV18 and TRBJ1-3, with no clear D. V lost 3 bases and J 1 base, leaving 16 bases between the germline ends. CDR1 and CDR2 (germline): KGHSH, LQKENI. The CDR3 covers 17 residues. The CDR3 DNA reads as TGTGCCAGCTCACCGATTCCGCCAGGCCCTTCTGGAAACACCATATATTTT. Translated: CASSPIPPGPSGNTIYF.

The V and J genes are TRBV19 and TRBJ2-1; D perhaps matches TRBD2 (5 bases). The CDR3 loop spans 16 amino acids. The V and J ends lost 5 bases and 2 bases respectively, with 16 bases between them. Germline V lookup: CDR1 LNHDA, CDR2 SQIVND (reference sequence). CDR3 protein: CASSPRVPATYNEQFF. As DNA, the CDR3 is TGTGCCAGTAGTCCGCGGGTCCCCGCCACCTACAATGAGCAGTTCTTC.

V and J are TRBV13 and TRBJ1-2; 8 bases match TRBD1. Germline V CDR1 and CDR2: PRHDT, FYEKMQ (reference sequence). This CDR3 contains 15 residues. The J segment lost 4 bases and the V segment lost 0 bases, leaving 4 bases of the junction unmatched. For the CDR3, the DNA is TGTGCCAGCAGCTTAGGACAGGGGGTAGGCTATGGCTACACCTTC. Protein sequence: CASSLGQGVGYGYTF.

This clone came up a few times. The rearrangement joins TRBV5-6 to TRBJ2-1; 9 nucleotides match TRBD1. After removal of 4 bases from V and 8 bases from J, the junction contained 10 bases not matched to a gene. This CDR3 spans 15 amino acids. Germline V gene lookup returns CDR1 SGHDT and CDR2 YYEEEE. The CDR3 spells CASSRRDREYYEQFF. The CDR3 coding sequence is TGTGCCAGCAGCCGGAGGGACAGGGAGTATTATGAGCAGTTCTTC.

The chain uses TRBV27 and TRBJ1-4; perhaps TRBD1 as D (5 bases). The V gene lost 6 bases and the J gene lost 5 bases, with 16 bases spanning the gap. The CDR3 length is 15 residues. Germline-derived CDR1 and CDR2 are MNHEY and SMNVEV (reference sequence). As DNA, the CDR3 is TGTGCCAGCAGCTTACTGACAGCTTCAAATGAAAAACTGTTTTTT. The encoded protein is CASSLLTASNEKLFF.

The chain uses TRBV2 and TRBJ1-1; tentative D call: TRBD1 (5 bases). In germline, CDR1 is SNHLY, CDR2 FYNNEI. The CDR3 length is 16 residues. V lost 2 bases and J lost 1, with 14 bases in between. CDR3 nucleotides: TGTGCCAGCAGTGAACGTTTCTGGGGCGAGAACACTGAAGCTTTCTTT. Amino acid sequence: CASSERFWGENTEAFF.

The rearrangement joins TRBV5-6 to TRBJ1-2; 9 bases are a match to TRBD1. The CDR3 length is 17 residues. The germline gives CDR1 SGHDT, CDR2 YYEEEE. The V gene end was trimmed by 0 bases and the J gene end by 4 bases; junction bases not matched to a gene: 10. The CDR3 nucleotides read TGTGCCAGCAGCTTGGCCAGGGACAGGGCTAAGGGCTATGGCTACACCTTC. Encoded protein: CASSLARDRAKGYGYTF.

This sequence joins TRBV19 and TRBJ2-1; the D gene is possibly TRBD2 (7 bases). CDR1 LNHDA and CDR2 SQIVND come from the germline V gene (reference sequence). V was clipped by 5 bases and J by 6 bases, with 17 bases between them. CDR3 size: 15 residues. CDR3 coding DNA: TGTGCCAGTAGTGTGGGGGGGCGGATTAGCAATGAGCAGTTCTTC. The encoded protein is CASSVGGRISNEQFF. Based on the CDR3 plus reference TRBV19 and TRBJ2-1, the full variable domain is DGGITQSPKYLFRKEGQNVTLSCEQNLNHDAMYWYRQDPGQGLRLIYYSQIVNDFQKGDIAEGYSVSREKKESFPLTVTSAQKNPTAFYLCASSVGGRISNEQFFGPGTRLTVL.

The chain combines TRBV2 with TRBJ1-2, with D possibly matching TRBD1 (5 bases). Germline-derived CDR1 and CDR2 are SNHLY and FYNNEI. This CDR3 contains 15 residues. Trimming took off 6 bases at V and 7 bases at J, with 21 bases between the two ends. The CDR3 DNA is TGTGCCAGCAGCCTCCGGGACTCAGGCACGCTTGGCTACACCTTC. Its translation: CASSLRDSGTLGYTF.

This chain links TRBV19 with TRBJ1-5; a weak D match, TRBD1 (5 bases). The germline gives CDR1 LNHDA, CDR2 SQIVND (reference sequence). Trimming took off 6 bases at V and 9 bases at J, with 12 bases between the two ends. The CDR3 sequence is 12 residues long. The CDR3: CASSPRGGPQHF. CDR3 DNA: TGTGCCAGTAGCCCGCGGGGGGGGCCCCAGCATTTT.

This clone was detected only once. This chain connects TRBV7-9 to TRBJ1-2; maybe TRBD1 (5 bases). Germline CDR1 is SEHNR and CDR2 is FQNEAQ (reference sequence). Trimming removed 3 bases at V and 2 bases at J, with 10 bases between. This CDR3 is 14 amino acids long. The CDR3 nucleotides are TGTGCCAGCAGCTTGGGCAGGGCGAACTATGGCTACACCTTC. Residues: CASSLGRANYGYTF.

The chain employs TRBV6-2 or TRBV6-3 and TRBJ2-7, with D perhaps TRBD2 (6 bases). The CDR3 totals 18 residues. In germline, CDR1 is MNHEY, CDR2 SVGEGT. V was trimmed by 2 bases and J by 3 bases, leaving 23 bases between them. CDR3 amino acids: CASSYGLLATRRGYEQYF. The CDR3 bases are TGTGCCAGCAGTTACGGTCTCCTGGCAACGAGGAGGGGCTACGAGCAGTACTTC.

The V call is TRBV19, the J call TRBJ2-3; a possible D gene is TRBD1 (6 bases). V gave up 5 bases and J gave up 1 base, with 13 bases separating them. From germline, CDR1 is LNHDA and CDR2 SQIVND (reference sequence). The CDR3 sequence is 15 residues long. The CDR3 sequence: CASSGGQGRTDTQYF. The DNA of the CDR3 is TGTGCCAGTAGTGGCGGGCAGGGGCGCACAGATACGCAGTATTTT.

This rearrangement joins TRBV6-2 or TRBV6-3 to TRBJ1-5; tentative D call: TRBD1 (5 bases). This CDR3 has 14 residues. Germline V gene data show CDR1 as MNHEY and CDR2 as SVGEGT. V was trimmed by 6 bases and J by 6 bases, leaving 15 bases between them. The CDR3 region has the DNA TGTGCCAGCAGCCCCGGGACTCCAGGTCAGCCCCAGCATTTT. The encoded protein is CASSPGTPGQPQHF.

The V call is TRBV27, the J call TRBJ2-7, with D perhaps matching TRBD1 (5 bases). In germline, CDR1 is MNHEY, CDR2 SMNVEV (reference sequence). The CDR3 is 12 residues long. V lost 6 bases, J lost 7 bases, and 13 bases lay in between. The CDR3 region has the DNA TGTGCCAGCAGACGGAAAACAGGAGAGCAGTACTTC. Residues: CASRRKTGEQYF.

This chain links TRBV7-8 with TRBJ1-5; 8 nucleotides align to TRBD1. CDR1 and CDR2 (germline): SGHVS, FQNEAQ. With 4 bases clipped from V and 6 bases from J, the junction kept 8 bases outside the gene matches. The CDR3 totals 15 residues. CDR3 sequence: CASSSGQGRTQPQHF. The CDR3 DNA sequence: TGTGCCAGCAGCTCCGGACAGGGTAGAACTCAGCCCCAGCATTTT.

The chain uses TRBV10-2 and TRBJ2-7; 13 bases fit TRBD2. After removal of 6 bases from V and 2 bases from J, the junction contained 4 bases not matched to a gene. The CDR3 spans 15 residues. CDR1 and CDR2 (germline): WSHSY, SAAADI. CDR3 amino acids: CASRATSGRAYEQYF. For the CDR3, the DNA is TGCGCCAGCAGGGCAACTAGCGGGAGGGCCTACGAGCAGTACTTC.

The chain's CDR3 is CASSMRTSGSSSYNEQFF. In DNA form, the CDR3 reads TGTGCCAGTAGTATGCGGACTAGCGGGTCCAGCTCCTACAATGAGCAGTTCTTC. The rearrangement uses TRBV19 and TRBJ2-1, with TRBD2 identical over 11 bases. Germline lookup yields CDR1 LNHDA and CDR2 SQIVND (reference sequence). Unmatched junction bases numbered 7, after V lost 3 bases and J lost 0 bases. CDR3 length: 18 residues.

V gene TRBV7-2 combines with J gene TRBJ1-5; 9 positions agree with TRBD1. CDR1 and CDR2 from the germline V gene are SGHTA and FQGNSA. The CDR3 length is 15 residues. V lost 5 bases to trimming and J lost 7 bases; unmatched junction nucleotides: 9. As DNA, the CDR3 is TGTGCCAGCAGCCTCACCCGAGACAGGGGGCAGCCCCAGCATTTT. Its protein product is CASSLTRDRGQPQHF. Combining the CDR3 with reference TRBV7-2 and TRBJ1-5 gives the whole variable domain GAGVSQSPSNKVTEKGKDVELRCDPISGHTALYWYRQSLGQGLEFLIYFQGNSAPDKSGLPSDRFSAERTGGSVSTLTIQRTQQEDSAVYLCASSLTRDRGQPQHFGDGTRLSIL.